The 23 T cell receptor beta chains below were found in one sample sequenced in a study of beta chain features in type 1 diabetes. Study-wide points: A moderate, significant TCRB CDR3 shortening appeared in type 1 diabetes across four CD4+ subsets.

What was sequenced were expressed TCRB transcripts, since all of the isolated RNA had been reverse transcribed. The method was immunoSEQ multiplex PCR; TCRdb's version includes in-frame clones alone and lacks a portion of them. This sample has over 200,000 clones, with under 13% found just once. These receptors are not linked to any known antigen. The sample was naive CD4+ T cells from blood. The receptors derive from a man aged 30 to 39 with type 1 diabetes.

The chain recombines TRBV29-1 with TRBJ1-3; D is unclear. CDR3 size: 12 residues. V was trimmed by 7 bases and J by 1 base, leaving 8 bases between them. From germline, CDR1 is SQVTM and CDR2 ANQGSEA. This chain's CDR3 is CSARTSGNTIYF. DNA of the CDR3: TGCAGCGCCCGAACATCTGGAAACACCATATATTTT.

This clone was seen just once. The chain is built from TRBV6-6 and TRBJ2-5, with D perhaps matching TRBD2 (7 bases). Per the germline V gene, CDR1 is MNHNY and CDR2 is SVGAGI (reference sequence). V lost 6 bases, J lost 5 bases, and 19 bases lay in between. The CDR3 is made up of 15 amino acids. The CDR3 DNA is TGTGCCAGCAGGCCTGGGGGGGGGCGCAAGGAGACCCAGTACTTC. Its translation: CASRPGGGRKETQYF.

This clone was recorded a few times. The V call is TRBV30, the J call TRBJ2-3; no definite D call. Germline lookup yields CDR1 GTSNPN and CDR2 SVGIG (reference sequence). The CDR3 consists of 12 residues. V was shortened by 0 bases and J by 3 bases, with 4 bases between the two germline ends. The CDR3 protein is CAWSVRTDTQYF. The CDR3 region has the DNA TGTGCCTGGAGTGTGCGGACAGATACGCAGTATTTT.

This clone has just a few counts. The chain couples TRBV28 to TRBJ2-3; tentative D call: TRBD2 (5 bases). The CDR3 covers 15 residues. Germline lookup yields CDR1 MDHEN and CDR2 SYDVKM. Trimming removed 4 bases at V and 7 bases at J, with 18 bases between. The CDR3 loop is CASSSPGGPSYTQYF. CDR3 DNA: TGTGCCAGCAGTTCGCCCGGCGGGCCTTCTTATACGCAGTATTTT.

This clone was detected only a few times. This sequence joins TRBV30 and TRBJ1-2, with 8 nucleotides matching TRBD1. After removal of 3 bases from V and 8 bases from J, the junction contained 8 bases not matched to a gene. This CDR3 spans 13 amino acids. Germline CDR1 reads GTSNPN; CDR2 reads SVGIG (reference sequence). This CDR3 is CAWSRTGKNGYTF. The CDR3, as DNA: TGTGCCTGGAGCCGGACAGGGAAAAACGGCTACACCTTC.

V and J are TRBV7-8 and TRBJ2-5; 13 bases fit TRBD2. The CDR3 covers 16 residues. The trim removed 4 bases at V and 2 bases at J, leaving 4 bases unmatched. Per germline, CDR1 SGHVS and CDR2 FQNEAQ. The CDR3 sequence is CASSSGLAGRQETQYF. DNA for the CDR3: TGTGCCAGCAGCTCGGGACTAGCGGGGAGGCAAGAGACCCAGTACTTC.

This chain joins TRBV29-1 and TRBJ2-4; possible D gene TRBD2, 6 bases. Trimming shortened V by 4 bases and J by 9 bases, and 13 bases separated the two germline ends. CDR1 SQVTM and CDR2 ANQGSEA come from the germline V gene. The CDR3 contains 12 residues. The CDR3 region is CSVGAPAGIQYF. The DNA of the CDR3 is TGCAGCGTTGGAGCCCCAGCGGGCATTCAGTACTTC.

This clone was counted only a few times. This chain links TRBV7-9 with TRBJ1-6, with 7 bases identical to TRBD1. V trimming: 4 bases; J trimming: 7 bases; junction bases outside the gene matches: 7. The CDR3 totals 15 residues. From germline, CDR1 is SEHNR and CDR2 FQNEAQ (reference sequence). The CDR3 nucleotides read TGTGCCAGCAGCTCCGAGACAGGGTGGAATTCACCCCTCCACTTT. Residues: CASSSETGWNSPLHF.

This sequence joins TRBV15 and TRBJ2-7; 9 nucleotides align to TRBD1. This CDR3 comprises 15 residues. The V gene end was trimmed by 0 bases and the J gene end by 5 bases; junction bases not matched to a gene: 5. The germline gives CDR1 LNHNV, CDR2 YYDKDF (reference sequence). The CDR3 region has the DNA TGTGCCACCAGCAGAGATTTTGGGACAGGGAACGAGCAGTACTTC. As protein: CATSRDFGTGNEQYF.

The gene calls are TRBV7-9 and TRBJ2-6; D is uncertain. Trimming left V 1 base short and J 0 bases short, with 10 bases between. Germline V gene data show CDR1 as SEHNR and CDR2 as FQNEAQ (reference sequence). This CDR3 contains 17 residues. As DNA, the CDR3 is TGTGCCAGCAGCTTAGACGGGTCCCGCTCTGGGGCCAACGTCCTGACTTTC. Its translation is CASSLDGSRSGANVLTF.

This clone was counted only a few times. V is TRBV15 and J is TRBJ2-3; 8 nucleotides agree with TRBD2. Germline values: CDR1 LNHNV, CDR2 YYDKDF (reference sequence). The CDR3 covers 16 residues. Trimming took 0 bases from V and 1 from J; bases not matched to a gene: 3. The CDR3 nucleotides read TGTGCCACCAGCAGAGAAGCGGGGGCCCGCACAGATACGCAGTATTTT. It is translated as CATSREAGARTDTQYF.

The chain combines TRBV4-3 with TRBJ2-3; TRBD2 aligns across 7 bases. The CDR3 extends over 15 amino acids. From germline, CDR1 is LGHNA and CDR2 YSLEER. J lost 0 bases, V lost 4 bases, and 4 bases had no gene match. CDR3 sequence reads: CASSLGGVSTDTQYF. In DNA, the CDR3 is TGCGCCAGCAGCCTGGGGGGGGTTAGCACAGATACGCAGTATTTT.

This clone was detected a few times. The chain uses TRBV19 and TRBJ2-7, with 9 bases identical to TRBD1. Per the germline V gene, CDR1 is LNHDA and CDR2 is SQIVND (reference sequence). The V and J ends lost 6 bases and 3 bases, in that order; junction bases with no gene match: 9. The CDR3 spans 15 residues. CDR3 region: CASRPTGTGFYEQYF. CDR3 bases: TGTGCCAGTAGACCAACCGGGACAGGGTTCTACGAGCAGTACTTC.

This clone has just a few counts. The V gene is TRBV13, the J gene TRBJ2-7; a weak D match, TRBD1 (5 bases). The germline V and J ends were trimmed by 1 base and 2 bases, with 9 bases remaining between them. Per the germline V gene, CDR1 is PRHDT and CDR2 is FYEKMQ (reference sequence). The CDR3 runs to 14 residues. CDR3 DNA sequence: TGTGCCAGCAGCTTAGAAAGGGGCCCCTACGAGCAGTACTTC. Its translation: CASSLERGPYEQYF. The whole variable domain, remainder taken from reference TRBV13 and TRBJ2-7, is AAGVIQSPRHLIKEKRETATLKCYPIPRHDTVYWYQQGPGQDPQFLISFYEKMQSDKGSIPDRFSAQQFSDYHSELNMSSLELGDSALYFCASSLERGPYEQYFGPGTRLTVT.

The chain uses TRBV18 and TRBJ1-1; 8 positions match TRBD1. Germline-derived CDR1 and CDR2 are KGHSH and LQKENI. The length of the CDR3 is 14 residues. V was pared by 5 bases and J by 4 bases, with 6 bases of the junction left unmatched. This CDR3 is CASSSGQGGTEAFF. The CDR3 coding sequence is TGTGCCAGCTCATCCGGACAGGGCGGCACTGAAGCTTTCTTT. The full variable domain, completed using reference TRBV18 and TRBJ1-1, is NAGVMQNPRHLVRRRGQEARLRCSPMKGHSHVYWYRQLPEEGLKFMVYLQKENIIDESGMPKERFSAEFPKEGPSILRIQQVVRGDSAAYFCASSSGQGGTEAFFGQGTRLTVV.

This clone was seen more than once but under ten times. The rearrangement uses TRBV4-1 and TRBJ2-5, with D unclear. Germline CDR1 is MGHRA and CDR2 is YSYEKL. The length of the CDR3 is 14 residues. Trimming removed 4 bases at V and 4 bases at J, with 13 bases between. CDR3 protein: CASSPTDTRETQYF. For the CDR3, the DNA is TGCGCCAGCAGCCCTACCGACACGAGAGAGACCCAGTACTTC.

V is TRBV6-5 and J is TRBJ2-1, with TRBD2 matching 10 bases. The germline gives CDR1 MNHEY, CDR2 SVGAGI. J gave up 9 bases and V 2 bases, and 7 bases lay outside the gene matches. The CDR3 consists of 15 residues. The DNA of the CDR3 is TGTGCCAGCAGTTACAAAAGCGGGGGGGCGGGTGAGCAGTTCTTC. Its translation is CASSYKSGGAGEQFF.

This clone was observed a handful of times. J is TRBJ1-2 and V is TRBV6-5, with 7 bases that match TRBD1. From germline, CDR1 is MNHEY and CDR2 SVGAGI. The V gene end was trimmed by 4 bases and the J gene end by 4 bases; junction bases not matched to a gene: 6. CDR3 length: 14 amino acids. This chain's CDR3 is CASSFRDSRYGYTF. The CDR3 bases are TGTGCCAGCAGTTTCCGGGACAGCCGCTATGGCTACACCTTC.

The chain links TRBV11-2 to TRBJ2-7; 7 bases are shared with TRBD1. V lost 1 base and J lost 6; bases outside the gene matches: 3. Germline V gene lookup returns CDR1 SGHAT and CDR2 FQNNGV. The CDR3 loop spans 13 amino acids. The DNA of the CDR3 is TGTGCCAGCAGCTTAGGACAGGGTGCCGAGCAGTACTTC. Amino acid sequence: CASSLGQGAEQYF.

This clone showed up just a few times. The chain has TRBV21-1 and TRBJ2-5; the D call in the table, TRBD1, was not verified against the DNA. TRBV21-1 is recorded as a pseudogene. This CDR3 spans 14 amino acids. The DNA for the CDR3 is TGTGCCAGCACCTCAAAATCAGGGGAAGAGACCCAGTACTTC. It specifies CASTSKSGEETQYF.

This clone was counted only a few times. The rearrangement links TRBV7-9 to TRBJ2-5, with D hard to call. The CDR3 contains 12 residues. Germline CDR1 is SEHNR and CDR2 is FQNEAQ (reference sequence). Trimming stripped 4 bases from V and 5 bases from J, with 8 bases between. Written as DNA, the CDR3 is TGTGCCAGCAGCTCCGCCGGGGAGACCCAGTACTTC. This translates into CASSSAGETQYF.

This clone was observed a handful of times. The rearrangement links TRBV30 to TRBJ1-1; D unclear. V lost 7 bases and J 7 bases, leaving 13 bases between the germline ends. This CDR3 spans 11 amino acids. Germline values: CDR1 GTSNPN, CDR2 SVGIG (reference sequence). CDR3 DNA: TGTGCCTCGACGTCCGGAGGTGAAGCTTTCTTT. Translating it yields CASTSGGEAFF.

This clone has just a few counts. The DNA for the CDR3 is TGTGCCAGCAGCCAAGCCGACAGGGTCAATCAGCCCCAGCATTTT. It codes for CASSQADRVNQPQHF. V and J are TRBV4-2 and TRBJ1-5; TRBD1 matches at 7 bases. CDR3 length equals 15 residues. Germline-derived CDR1 and CDR2 are LGHNA and YNFKEQ. V lost 1 base to trimming and J lost 3 bases; unmatched junction nucleotides: 3.